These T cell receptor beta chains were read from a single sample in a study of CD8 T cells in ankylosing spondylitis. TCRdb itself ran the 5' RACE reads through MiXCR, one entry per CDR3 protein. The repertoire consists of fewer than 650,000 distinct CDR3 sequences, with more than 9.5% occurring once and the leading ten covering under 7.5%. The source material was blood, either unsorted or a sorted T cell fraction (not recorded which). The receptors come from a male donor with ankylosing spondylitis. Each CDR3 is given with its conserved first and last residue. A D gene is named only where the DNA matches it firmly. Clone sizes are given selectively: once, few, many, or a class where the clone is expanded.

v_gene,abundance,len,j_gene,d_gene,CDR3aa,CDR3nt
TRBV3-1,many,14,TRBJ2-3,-,CASSPGPGTDTQYF,TGTGCCAGCAGCCCCGGGCCTGGCACAGATACGCAGTATTTT
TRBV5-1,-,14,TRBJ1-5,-,CASSLRYSNQPQHF,TGCGCCAGCAGCTTGCGCTATAGCAATCAGCCCCAGCATTTT
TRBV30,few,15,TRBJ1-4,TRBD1,CAWSARDRGSEKLFF,TGTGCCTGGAGCGCCCGGGACAGGGGATCTGAAAAACTGTTTTTT
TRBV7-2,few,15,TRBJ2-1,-,CASSLNWVPGNEQFF,TGTGCCAGCAGCTTAAATTGGGTCCCAGGCAATGAGCAGTTCTTC
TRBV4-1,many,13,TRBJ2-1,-,CASSPVGANEQFF,TGCGCCAGCAGCCCGGTAGGAGCCAATGAGCAGTTCTTC
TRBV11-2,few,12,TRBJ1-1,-,CASSLYDTEAFF,TGTGCCAGCAGCCTATACGACACTGAAGCTTTCTTT
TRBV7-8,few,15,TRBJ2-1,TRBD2,CASSPLTSGYNEQFF,TGTGCCAGCAGCCCCCTGACTAGCGGATACAATGAGCAGTTCTTC
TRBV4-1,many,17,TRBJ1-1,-,CASKEGSLGGYDTEAFF,TGCGCCAGCAAAGAGGGGAGCCTGGGGGGATACGACACTGAAGCTTTCTTT
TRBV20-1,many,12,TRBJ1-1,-,CSARDQFVEAFF,TGCAGTGCTAGAGATCAATTCGTTGAAGCTTTCTTT
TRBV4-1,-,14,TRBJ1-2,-,CASSRGNRDYGYTF,TGCGCCAGCAGCCGAGGAAACAGAGACTATGGCTACACCTTC
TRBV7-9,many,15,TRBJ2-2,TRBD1,CASSSGQGYTGELFF,TGTGCCAGCAGCTCGGGACAGGGGTACACCGGGGAGCTGTTTTTT
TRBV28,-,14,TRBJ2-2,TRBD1,CASSPAHRGGELFF,TGTGCCAGCAGTCCCGCCCACAGGGGCGGGGAGCTGTTTTTT
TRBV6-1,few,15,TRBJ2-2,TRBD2,CASSDGTSVSGELFF,TGTGCCAGCAGTGACGGGACTAGCGTATCCGGGGAGCTGTTTTTT
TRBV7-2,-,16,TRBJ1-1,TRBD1,CASSLEIGQVNTEAFF,TGTGCCAGCAGCTTAGAAATTGGACAGGTGAACACTGAAGCTTTCTTT
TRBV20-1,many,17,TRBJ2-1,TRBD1,CSARDPRFRDSPNEQFF,TGCAGTGCTAGAGACCCGAGGTTCCGGGACAGCCCGAATGAGCAGTTCTTC
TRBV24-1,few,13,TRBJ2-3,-,CATPAGLTDTQYF,TGTGCCACCCCGGCAGGGCTCACAGATACGCAGTATTTT
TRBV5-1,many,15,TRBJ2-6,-,CASSLEGSGANVLTF,TGTGCCAGCAGCTTAGAGGGCTCTGGGGCCAACGTCCTGACTTTC
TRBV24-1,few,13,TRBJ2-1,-,CATSDSRYNEQFF,TGTGCCACCAGTGATTCACGGTACAATGAGCAGTTCTTC
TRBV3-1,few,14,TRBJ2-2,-,CASSQGPMPGELFF,TGTGCCAGCAGCCAAGGTCCAATGCCCGGGGAGCTGTTTTTT
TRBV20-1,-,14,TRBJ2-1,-,CSANGGSIGNEQFF,TGCAGTGCTAATGGCGGTAGTATTGGGAATGAGCAGTTCTTC
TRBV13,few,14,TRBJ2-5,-,CASSPWRTQETQYF,TGTGCCAGCAGCCCCTGGCGGACTCAAGAGACCCAGTACTTC
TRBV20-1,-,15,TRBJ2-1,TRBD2,CSARGPSGRYNEQFF,TGCAGTGCTAGAGGGCCCAGCGGGAGGTACAATGAGCAGTTCTTC
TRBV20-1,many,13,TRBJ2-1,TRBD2,CSARTSAKLEQFF,TGCAGTGCCAGGACTAGCGCAAAGCTGGAGCAGTTCTTC
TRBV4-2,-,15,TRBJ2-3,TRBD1,CASSHRDRDTDTQYF,TGTGCCAGCAGTCACCGGGACAGGGACACAGATACGCAGTATTTT
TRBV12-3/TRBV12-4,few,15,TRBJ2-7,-,CASSNYPGSTYEQYF,TGTGCCAGCAGCAACTATCCCGGGAGCACCTACGAGCAGTACTTC
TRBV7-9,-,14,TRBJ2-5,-,CASSLVTTRETQYF,TGTGCCAGCAGCTTAGTCACGACTAGGGAGACCCAGTACTTC
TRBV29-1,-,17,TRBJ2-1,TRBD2,CSVIGTSGFGSYNEQFF,TGCAGCGTTATTGGGACTAGCGGGTTCGGCTCCTACAATGAGCAGTTCTTC
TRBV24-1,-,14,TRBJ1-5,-,CATSDPGFGQPQHF,TGTGCCACCAGTGACCCCGGTTTCGGTCAGCCCCAGCATTTT
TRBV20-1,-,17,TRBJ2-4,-,CSAADSGWGVAKNIQYF,TGCAGTGCTGCGGACAGCGGCTGGGGGGTAGCCAAAAACATTCAGTACTTC
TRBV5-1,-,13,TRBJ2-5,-,CASSLAAAETQYF,TGCGCCAGCAGCTTGGCCGCTGCGGAGACCCAGTACTTC
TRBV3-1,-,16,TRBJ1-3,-,CASSRLTGGSGNTIYF,TGTGCCAGCAGCCGCCTCACGGGAGGCTCTGGAAACACCATATATTTT
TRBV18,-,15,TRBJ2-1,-,CASTMGASSYNEQFF,TGTGCCAGCACCATGGGGGCGAGCTCCTACAATGAGCAGTTCTTC
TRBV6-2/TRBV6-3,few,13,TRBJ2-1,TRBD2,CASRPGGREEQFF,TGTGCCAGCAGGCCCGGGGGGAGAGAAGAGCAGTTCTTC
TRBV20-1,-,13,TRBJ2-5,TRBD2,CSATSGRVETQYF,TGCAGTGCTACTAGCGGGAGGGTGGAGACCCAGTACTTC
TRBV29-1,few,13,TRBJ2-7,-,CSVEGGTFYEQYF,TGCAGCGTTGAAGGGGGGACGTTCTACGAGCAGTACTTC
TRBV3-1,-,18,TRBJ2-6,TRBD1,CASSHLTGEISGANVLTF,TGTGCCAGCAGCCACTTGACAGGGGAGATCTCTGGGGCCAACGTCCTGACTTTC
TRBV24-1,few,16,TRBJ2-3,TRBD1,CATSDIGTGGTDTQYF,TGTGCCACCAGTGATATCGGGACAGGGGGCACAGATACGCAGTATTTT
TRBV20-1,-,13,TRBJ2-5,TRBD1,CSASPGQQETQYF,TGCAGTGCGTCTCCGGGACAGCAAGAGACCCAGTACTTC
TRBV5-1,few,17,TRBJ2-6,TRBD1,CASSLNTGGTGANVLTF,TGCGCCAGCAGCTTGAACACAGGGGGAACTGGGGCCAACGTCCTGACTTTC
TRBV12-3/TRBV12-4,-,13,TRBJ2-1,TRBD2,CASQRESYNEQFF,TGTGCCAGCCAGCGGGAGTCCTACAATGAGCAGTTCTTC
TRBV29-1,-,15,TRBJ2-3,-,CSVTVTFPSTDTQYF,TGCAGCGTCACGGTAACCTTCCCTAGCACAGATACGCAGTATTTT
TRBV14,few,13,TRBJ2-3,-,CASSQAGSGTQYF,TGTGCCAGCAGCCAAGCGGGGTCTGGTACGCAGTATTTT
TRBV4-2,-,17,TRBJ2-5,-,CASSPSPSGGGQETQYF,TGTGCCAGCAGCCCCTCCCCTAGCGGAGGGGGTCAAGAGACCCAGTACTTC
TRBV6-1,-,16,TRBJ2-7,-,CATWSRDGGGRYEQYF,TGTGCCACCTGGAGCAGGGATGGAGGTGGAAGGTACGAGCAGTACTTC
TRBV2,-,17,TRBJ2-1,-,CTSCPLEVAGYYNEQFF,TGTACCAGCTGTCCATTGGAAGTCGCGGGATACTACAATGAGCAGTTCTTC
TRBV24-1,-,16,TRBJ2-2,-,CATSASWQGNTGELFF,TGTGCCACCAGTGCGTCTTGGCAGGGGAACACCGGGGAGCTGTTTTTT
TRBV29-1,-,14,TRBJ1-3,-,CSVEQPDSGNTIYF,TGCAGCGTTGAACAGCCCGACTCTGGAAACACCATATATTTT
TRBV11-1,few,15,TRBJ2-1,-,CASSLEGLRVIEQFF,TGTGCCAGCAGCTTAGAAGGTCTACGGGTCATTGAGCAGTTCTTC
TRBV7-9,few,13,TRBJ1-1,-,CASSLLNGHEAFF,TGTGCCAGCAGCTTATTAAATGGGCATGAAGCTTTCTTT
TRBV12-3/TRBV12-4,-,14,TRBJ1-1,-,CASVRGGMNTEAFF,TGTGCCAGCGTCCGGGGAGGTATGAACACTGAAGCTTTCTTT
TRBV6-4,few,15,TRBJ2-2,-,CASSDIGTNTGELFF,TGTGCCAGCAGTGATATCGGGACGAACACCGGGGAGCTGTTTTTT
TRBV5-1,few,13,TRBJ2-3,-,CASSFEGADTQYF,TGCGCCAGCAGCTTTGAGGGAGCGGATACGCAGTATTTT
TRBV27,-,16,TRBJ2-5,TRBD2,CASSSIAGGGQETQYF,TGTGCCAGCAGTTCCATAGCGGGAGGGGGACAAGAGACCCAGTACTTC
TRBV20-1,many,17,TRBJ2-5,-,CSARDRKGSPRGETQYF,TGCAGTGCTAGAGACAGAAAAGGGAGTCCGCGAGGGGAGACCCAGTACTTC
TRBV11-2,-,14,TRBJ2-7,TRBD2,CASSLSSGTYEQYF,TGTGCCAGCAGCTTGTCTAGCGGGACCTACGAGCAGTACTTC
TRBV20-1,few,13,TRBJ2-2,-,CSAPGQNTGELFF,TGCAGTGCCCCGGGACAGAACACCGGGGAGCTGTTTTTT
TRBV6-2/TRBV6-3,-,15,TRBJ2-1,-,CASSPSLAPYNEQFF,TGTGCCAGCAGTCCATCCCTAGCGCCCTACAATGAGCAGTTCTTC